This T cell receptor beta chain comes out of a study of blood T cell repertoires in COVID-19. Only in-frame clones appear in the TCRdb table, and some are missing; sequencing was by immunoSEQ multiplex PCR. The sample yields some 140,000 clones, 75% to 90% seen once. The sequenced material came from peripheral blood. The TCR was taken from a woman aged 45 to 65 who had recovered from COVID-19.

CDR3 nucleotide sequence: TGCGCCAGCAGGGAGGGGACGGCAGATACGCAGTATTTT. Its translation: CASREGTADTQYF. The chain combines TRBV5-1 with TRBJ2-3, with D possibly matching TRBD2 (6 bases). CDR1 SGHRS and CDR2 YFSETQ come from the germline V gene. This CDR3 has 13 residues. V gave up 5 bases and J gave up 4 bases, with 11 bases separating them.